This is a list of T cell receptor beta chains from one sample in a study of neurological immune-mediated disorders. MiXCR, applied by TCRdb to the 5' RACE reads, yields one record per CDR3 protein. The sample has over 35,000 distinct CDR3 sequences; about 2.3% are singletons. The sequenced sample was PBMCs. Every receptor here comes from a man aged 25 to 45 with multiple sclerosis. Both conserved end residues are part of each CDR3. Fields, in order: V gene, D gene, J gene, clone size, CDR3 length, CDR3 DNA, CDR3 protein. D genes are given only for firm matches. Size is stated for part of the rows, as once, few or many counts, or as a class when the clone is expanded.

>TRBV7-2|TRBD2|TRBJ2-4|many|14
TGTGCCAGCAGCTTGGGACTAGCGGGAAACATTCAGTACTTC
CASSLGLAGNIQYF
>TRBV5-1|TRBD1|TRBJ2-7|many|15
TGCGCCAGCAGCTTGGGACAGGGAGCCCTTAACGAGCAGTACTTC
CASSLGQGALNEQYF
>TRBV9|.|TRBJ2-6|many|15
TGTGCCAGCAGCGTAGTGGGTTCTGGGGCCAACGTCCTGACTTTC
CASSVVGSGANVLTF
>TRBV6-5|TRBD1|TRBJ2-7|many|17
TGTGCCAGCAGTTACCCGGCCGGGACAGGGGATTCCTACGAGCAGTACTTC
CASSYPAGTGDSYEQYF
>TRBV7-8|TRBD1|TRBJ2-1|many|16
TGTGCCAGCAGCTCCTATAGCCAAGGGGGCCGCAGTGAGCAGTTCTTC
CASSSYSQGGRSEQFF
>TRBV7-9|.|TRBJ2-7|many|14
TGTGCCAGCAGCCTTCGAGGGGCGGGCGGCGAGCAGTACTTC
CASSLRGAGGEQYF
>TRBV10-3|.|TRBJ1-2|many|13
TGTGCCATCAGCGGTTCCATCGGGGCACCAGTAGTCTTC
CAISGSIGAPVVF
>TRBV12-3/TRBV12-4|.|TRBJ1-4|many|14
TGTGCCAGCAGGATCCAGGGGTCTAATGAAAAACTGTTTTTT
CASRIQGSNEKLFF
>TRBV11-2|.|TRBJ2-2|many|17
TGTGCCAGCAGCCCCCCCGTTGTTGGCGAGAACACCGGGGAGCTGTTTTTT
CASSPPVVGENTGELFF
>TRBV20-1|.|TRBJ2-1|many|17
TGCAGTGCTAGAGATTTAGGTGGGAGTAGACTGTACAATGAGCAGTTCTTC
CSARDLGGSRLYNEQFF
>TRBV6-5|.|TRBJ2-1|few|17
TGTGCCAGCAGTTACTCCCCCGCGGACGGAGGTTACAATGAGCAGTTCTTC
CASSYSPADGGYNEQFF
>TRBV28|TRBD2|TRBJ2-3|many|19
TGTGCCAGCAGTTCTCTGGGACTAGCGGGAGAGAGTAGCACAGATACGCAGTATTTT
CASSSLGLAGESSTDTQYF
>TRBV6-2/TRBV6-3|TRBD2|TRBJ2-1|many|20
TGTGCCAGCAGCCCAGTGGGGGGAGGACTAGCGGGAAGAGTTATCTATGAGCAGTTCTTC
CASSPVGGGLAGRVIYEQFF
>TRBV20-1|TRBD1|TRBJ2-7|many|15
TGCAGTGCTAGACTTGGGACAGGGTTTTCGAACGAGCAGTACTTC
CSARLGTGFSNEQYF
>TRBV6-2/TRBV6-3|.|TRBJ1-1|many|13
TGTGCCAGCAGTCGGACGGAGAACACTGAAGCTTTCTTT
CASSRTENTEAFF
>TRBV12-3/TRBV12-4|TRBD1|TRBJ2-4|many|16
TGTGCCAGCAGCCGCAACAGGGGGCAAGCCAAAAACATTCAGTACTTC
CASSRNRGQAKNIQYF
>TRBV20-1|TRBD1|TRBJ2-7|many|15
TGCAGTGCCCCCCCGGGACAGGCGAACAACTACGAGCAGTACTTC
CSAPPGQANNYEQYF
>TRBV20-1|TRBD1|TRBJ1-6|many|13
TGCAGTGCTAGACGGACAGGGGAATCACCCCTCCACTTT
CSARRTGESPLHF
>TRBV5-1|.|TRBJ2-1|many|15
TGCGCCAGCGGTGACGCTAGGGGGTCCTACAATGAGCAGTTCTTC
CASGDARGSYNEQFF
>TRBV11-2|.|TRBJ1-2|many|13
TGTGCCAGCAGCTTAACGGTGACCTATGGCTACACCTTC
CASSLTVTYGYTF
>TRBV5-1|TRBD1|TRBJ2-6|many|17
TGCGCCAGCAGCTTGGGACAGGGGTTCTCTGGGGCCAACGTCCTGACTTTC
CASSLGQGFSGANVLTF
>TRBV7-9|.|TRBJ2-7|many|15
TGTGCCAGCAGCTTAGGAGGGGACGGGTGCTACGAGCAGTACTTC
CASSLGGDGCYEQYF
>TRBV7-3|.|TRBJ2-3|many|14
TGTGCCAGCGCGTCCGGGAGCGTCACAGATACGCAGTATTTT
CASASGSVTDTQYF
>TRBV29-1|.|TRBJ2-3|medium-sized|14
TGCAGCGTTAGGCGGGAAACTAGGTATGATACGCAGTATTTT
CSVRRETRYDTQYF
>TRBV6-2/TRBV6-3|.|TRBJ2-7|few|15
TGTGCCAGCAGCGATACCAGCGTTTTGACCTACGAGCAGTACTTC
CASSDTSVLTYEQYF
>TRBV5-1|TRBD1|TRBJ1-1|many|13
TGCGCCAGCAGCTTACAGGGGTCGGATGAAGCTTTCTTT
CASSLQGSDEAFF
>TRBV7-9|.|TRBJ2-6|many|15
TGTGCCAGCAGCTCCGGGACATATGGGGCCAACGTCCTGACTTTC
CASSSGTYGANVLTF
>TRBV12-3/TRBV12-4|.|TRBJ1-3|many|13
TGTGCCAGCGGTCGCCAGAATCGAAACACCATATATTTT
CASGRQNRNTIYF
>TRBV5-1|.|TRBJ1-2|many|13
TGCGCCAGCAGCTGGAGACAGCCCGGGGCTGACGCCTTC
CASSWRQPGADAF
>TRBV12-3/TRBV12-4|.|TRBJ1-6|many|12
TGTGCCAGCAGTTTGGTACACTCACCCCTCCACTTT
CASSLVHSPLHF
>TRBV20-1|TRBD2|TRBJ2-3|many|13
TGCAGTGCTAGACTAGCGGGGGTGGATACGCAGTATTTT
CSARLAGVDTQYF
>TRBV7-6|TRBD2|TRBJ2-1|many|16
TGTGCCAGCAGCTATCGACCGGGACTAGCACCCGAGAAGGGGTTCTTC
CASSYRPGLAPEKGFF
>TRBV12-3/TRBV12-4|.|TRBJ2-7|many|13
TGTGCCAGCAGTCGTCGGGATACCTACGAGCAGTACTTC
CASSRRDTYEQYF
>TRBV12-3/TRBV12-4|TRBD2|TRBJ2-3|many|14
TGTGCCAGCAGTACGACTAGCGGCACAGATACGCAGTATTTT
CASSTTSGTDTQYF
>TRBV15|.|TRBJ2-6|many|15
TGTGCCACCAGCAGAGATCGGTCTGGGGCCAACGTCCTGACTTTC
CATSRDRSGANVLTF
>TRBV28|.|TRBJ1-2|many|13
TGTGCCAGCAGCACAACTTTGTACTATGGCTACACCTTC
CASSTTLYYGYTF
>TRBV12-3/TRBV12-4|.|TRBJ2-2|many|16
TGTGCCAGCAGTTCGAGGAGCGGGTCGAACACCGGGGAGCTGTTTTTT
CASSSRSGSNTGELFF
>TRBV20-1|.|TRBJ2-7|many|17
TGCAGTGCTAATATTGGGGAGACTAGGGGGATCTCCTACGAGCAGTACTTC
CSANIGETRGISYEQYF
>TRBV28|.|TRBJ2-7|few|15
TGTGCCAGCAGTTTATCGAGGGGGGAGGGCAAAGAGCAGTACTTC
CASSLSRGEGKEQYF
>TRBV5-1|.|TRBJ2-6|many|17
TGCGCCAGCAGCTTGGGTACAGCCCTCTCTGGGGCCAACGTCCTGACTTTC
CASSLGTALSGANVLTF
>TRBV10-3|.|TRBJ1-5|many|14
TGTGCCATCAGTGAGGCAGGGTGGAATCAGCCCCAGCATTTT
CAISEAGWNQPQHF
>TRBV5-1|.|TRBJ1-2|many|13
TGCGCCAGCAGCTTGGCCGAGAACTATGGCTACACCTTC
CASSLAENYGYTF
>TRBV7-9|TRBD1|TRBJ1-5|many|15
TGTGCCAGCAGCTTATGGACAGGTGGTGTTCAGCCCCAGCATTTT
CASSLWTGGVQPQHF
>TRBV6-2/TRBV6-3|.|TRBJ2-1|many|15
TGTGCCAGCAGTTATGAGGAAGGTGGCTACAATGAGCAGTTCTTC
CASSYEEGGYNEQFF
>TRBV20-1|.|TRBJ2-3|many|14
TGCAGTGCCGCCGGGGCTTCGCTCACAGATACGCAGTATTTT
CSAAGASLTDTQYF
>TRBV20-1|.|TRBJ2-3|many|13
TGCAGTGCTAGAGAAACGAGTGCAGATACGCAGTATTTT
CSARETSADTQYF
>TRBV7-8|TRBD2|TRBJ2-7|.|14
TGTGCCAGCAGCTTATGGGGACTAGGGGTAGAGCAGTACTTC
CASSLWGLGVEQYF
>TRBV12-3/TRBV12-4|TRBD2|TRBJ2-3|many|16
TGTGCCAGCAGTGTTACTAGCGGGGGGAACACAGATACGCAGTATTTT
CASSVTSGGNTDTQYF
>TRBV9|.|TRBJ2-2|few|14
TGTGCCAGCAGGACACCTGGGAACACCGGGGAGCTGTTTTTT
CASRTPGNTGELFF
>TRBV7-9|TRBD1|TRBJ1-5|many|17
TGTGCCAGCAGCTTAGGACAGGGGGCTATCATGGATCAGCCCCAGCATTTT
CASSLGQGAIMDQPQHF
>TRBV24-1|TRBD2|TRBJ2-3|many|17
TGTGCCACCAGTGATCGCTCGCTAGCGGGAGCGTTGGATACGCAGTATTTT
CATSDRSLAGALDTQYF
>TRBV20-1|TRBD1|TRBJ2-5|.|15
TGCAGTGCTAGAGGGGAAACAGGGGACCAAGAGACCCAGTACTTC
CSARGETGDQETQYF
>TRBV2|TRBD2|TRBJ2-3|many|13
TGTGCCACCCTCGGGGAGGGCGCAGATACGCAGTATTTT
CATLGEGADTQYF
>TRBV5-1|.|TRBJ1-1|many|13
TGCGCCAGCACCTCAGACCTGAACACTGAAGCTTTCTTT
CASTSDLNTEAFF
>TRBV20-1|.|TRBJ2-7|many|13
TGCAGTGCTAGGGGGGACGGATACTACGAGCAGTACTTC
CSARGDGYYEQYF
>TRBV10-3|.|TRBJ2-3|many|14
TGTGCCATCAGTGAGTCTACGGCCACAGATACGCAGTATTTT
CAISESTATDTQYF
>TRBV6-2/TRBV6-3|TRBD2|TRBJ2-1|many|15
TGTGCCAGCAGTCTCACAGCCGGTGGGGGGGGTGAGCAGTTCTTC
CASSLTAGGGGEQFF
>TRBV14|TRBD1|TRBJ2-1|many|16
TGTGCCAGCAGCCAAGATGAGGGGGCAGCCTACAATGAGCAGTTCTTC
CASSQDEGAAYNEQFF
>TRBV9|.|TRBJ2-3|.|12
TGTGCCAGCAACCTTGGAGGGGATACGCAGTATTTT
CASNLGGDTQYF
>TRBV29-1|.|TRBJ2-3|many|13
TGCAGCGTTGGGGGAAAATCCACAGATACGCAGTATTTT
CSVGGKSTDTQYF